The 12 T cell receptor beta chains listed next were all sequenced from one sample in a study of glioma-infiltrating T cells. Using RNA template, CDR3s of TCR alpha and beta were amplified with iRepertoire arm-PCR. TCRdb reanalysed the multiplex PCR reads using MiXCR and keeps one entry per CDR3 protein. The sample has thousands of distinct CDR3 sequences; nearly 45% are singletons. The sequencing input was glioma tissue, nonneoplastic brain tissue, or PBMCs (not recorded which). These receptors were obtained from a human donor with low-grade glioma or glioblastoma, undergoing nonglioma brain surgery, or in good health (not recorded which).

V is TRBV28 and J is TRBJ2-3; TRBD2 aligns across 7 bases. The V gene's germline CDR1 is MDHEN and CDR2 SYDVKM. The CDR3 is 17 residues long. V was clipped by 3 bases and J by 2 bases; unmatched bases: 11. The CDR3 is CASSFVGSGGLTDTQYF. In DNA form, the CDR3 reads TGTGCCAGCAGTTTTGTCGGCTCGGGGGGTCTCACAGATACGCAGTATTTT.

This clonotype is categorized as medium-sized (0.01 to 0.1%). The chain uses TRBV6-1 and TRBJ2-6; no definite D call. The germline gives CDR1 MNHNS, CDR2 SASEGT. The CDR3 contains 13 residues. Trimming stripped 8 bases from V and 3 bases from J, with 8 bases between. CDR3: CASHTDGANVLTF. The DNA of the CDR3 is TGTGCCAGCCATACCGATGGGGCCAACGTCCTGACTTTC.

This clonotype was detected once. Here the CDR3 DNA reads TGTGCCAGCGGGAGGGACAGGGGGATCAACGAGCAGTACTTC. Its translation: CASGRDRGINEQYF. V is TRBV6-1 and J is TRBJ2-7; 11 bases line up with TRBD1. Germline V gene lookup returns CDR1 MNHNS and CDR2 SASEGT. The length of the CDR3 is 14 residues. With V trimmed by 8 bases and J by 5 bases, 8 bases remained unmatched.

About this clonotype itself: No conserved phenylalanine or tryptophan ends this CDR3, so it is likely a read error. This chain joins TRBV15 and TRBJ2-1; a possible D gene is TRBD2 (5 bases). The V gene's germline CDR1 is LNHNV and CDR2 YYDKDF (reference sequence). This CDR3 region has 14 residues. CDR3 loop: CATSSSSFYNEQFS. CDR3 nucleotide sequence: TGTGCGACCAGCAGTTCTAGCTTTTACAATGAGCAGTTCTCC.

V gene TRBV20-1 combines with J gene TRBJ2-7; TRBD1 aligns across 7 bases. The CDR3 has 15 amino acids. In germline, CDR1 is DFQATT, CDR2 SNEGSKA (reference sequence). CDR3 nucleotide sequence: TGCAGCGTTGCTGTAACAGGGGCCCGTTATGACGAGCAGTACTTC. Its protein product is CSVAVTGARYDEQYF.

This clonotype is classed as medium-sized. J is TRBJ2-5 and V is TRBV28; 9 bases agree with TRBD2. V was clipped by 1 base and J by 0 bases; unmatched bases: 12. Germline CDR1 reads MDHEN; CDR2 reads SYDVKM. The CDR3 spans 19 residues. CDR3 sequence reads: CASSLSQGRLAGDQETQYF. CDR3 DNA sequence: TGTGCCAGCAGTTTATCGCAGGGGCGGTTAGCGGGAGACCAAGAGACCCAGTACTTC.

The CDR3 spells CSASSLAASLAGNEQYF. CDR3 bases: TGCAGTGCTAGTTCACTAGCGGCCTCGCTAGCGGGAAACGAGCAGTACTTC. This chain uses TRBV20-1 with TRBJ2-7; 9 bases are a match to TRBD2. V lost 3 bases to trimming and J lost 5 bases; unmatched junction nucleotides: 17. CDR1 and CDR2 from the germline V gene are DFQATT and SNEGSKA (reference sequence). This CDR3 region has 17 residues.

This clonotype is medium-sized by share. The chain combines TRBV5-1 with TRBJ1-2; D might be TRBD1 (6 bases). The V gene's germline CDR1 is SGHRS and CDR2 YFSETQ. This CDR3 is built from 12 residues. Between the trimmed V and J ends, which lost 3 bases and 6 bases, there was a span of 9 bases. CDR3 bases: TGCGCCAGCAGCTGGGACATCAATGGCTACACCTTC. This sequence encodes CASSWDINGYTF.

This clonotype was recorded a few times. V usage is TRBV28 and J usage is TRBJ2-3; D may be TRBD2 (6 bases). The germline CDR1 and CDR2 sequences are MDHEN and SYDVKM. Trimming stripped 2 bases from V and 0 bases from J, with 9 bases between. CDR3 length: 15 amino acids. CDR3 in amino acids: CASSLREASTDTQYF. For the CDR3, the DNA is TGTGCCAGCAGTTTAAGGGAGGCTAGCACAGATACGCAGTATTTT.

Comments on this clonotype: Sequence at one end of the junction differs from germline and may be a read error. DNA for the CDR3: TGTGCCAGCAGCCTAGCGGGATCAAGGGATGAGCAGTTTTTC. This translates into CASSLAGSRDEQFF. The rearrangement joins TRBV7-3 to TRBJ2-1; 9 bases are a match to TRBD2. The CDR3 spans 14 residues. The germline gives CDR1 SGHTA, CDR2 FQGTGA.

The V gene is TRBV6-1, the J gene TRBJ2-7; D is perhaps TRBD1 or TRBD2 (5 bases each). This CDR3 spans 12 amino acids. CDR1 MNHNS and CDR2 SASEGT come from the germline V gene. Trimming removed 5 bases at V and 3 bases at J, with 8 bases between. The CDR3 spells CASSPGSYEQYF. In DNA form, the CDR3 reads TGTGCCAGCAGTCCAGGGAGCTACGAGCAGTACTTC.

V and J are TRBV10-3 and TRBJ1-2, with D perhaps TRBD1 (5 bases). Trimming took off 3 bases at V and 12 bases at J, with 17 bases between the two ends. The germline CDR1 and CDR2 sequences are ENHRY and SYGVKD. This CDR3 spans 13 amino acids. CDR3 bases: TGTGCCATCAGTGAAGTTGACAGCCGCGTCGACACCTTC. Translated: CAISEVDSRVDTF.